The sequence of this T cell receptor beta chain was determined in a study of CXCR3-negative and CXCR3-positive naive CD8 T cells. Turning to the study itself: Sequencing brought in 130 million or so TRB reads altogether, and each library got about 1.5 +/- 0.3 million. Overall study findings and caveats: Compared with CXCR3-negative naive cells, CXCR3-positive naive cells showed more hydrophobic TRB CDR3s.

The TRB libraries of cDNA were built by UMI-labeled 5' RACE. TCRdb re-called the 5' RACE reads; every CDR3 protein appears as one record, without DNA. In total, the table holds more than 6,500 distinct CDR3 sequences. This clonotype is called medium-sized based on its frequency. Its antigen is not identified. The sorting of each CD8+ T cell subset was done in triplicate, at 250,000 to 300,000 cells each. The germline V gene has CDR1 MNHEY and CDR2 SMNVEV (reference sequence). The CDR3 runs to 15 residues. This receptor was taken from a human donor in good health. Some clones in this sample may be carry-over from other donors' samples. Sequenced material: naive CXCR3+ CD8+ T cells from blood. Subset in this sample: CD45RO-CCR7+CD27+CD95- naive CD8+ T cells expressing CXCR3 (TNR3+). This chain links TRBV27 with TRBJ2-1; TCRdb proposes TRBD2, but this gene call is untestable without DNA. This chain's CDR3 is CASSFTGLAMYEQFF.